The entry that follows covers one TCR beta chain sequence. The specificity of this receptor is unknown. No base quality values were provided; no much bigger clone lies one nucleotide off. TCRbeta CDR3 regions were amplified from genomic DNA using the immunoSEQ Assay, a bias-controlled multiplex PCR. In the source study's methods: Within the assay, amplification of reference gene primers was used to estimate how many nucleated cells each sample contained. Sequence reads were collapsed and filtered to measure the absolute abundance of every unique TCRbeta CDR3 rearrangement. Productive Simpson clonality was computed per sample as the square root of Simpson's diversity index over productive rearrangements. This immuneACCESS table, as held by TCRdb, lists in-frame sequences with V and J called but not all clones. Of the missing ones, under half trace to an unresolved V gene in checked studies; the others have no known cause. V and J calls and clone size are given by that table; D and trimming were obtained from the DNA. For this sample the table gives more than 80,000 clones, of which 80% to 90% were detected only once. The ten most abundant clones make up 11% of the sample.

Whole blood was collected in K2EDTA tubes by collaborating institutions according to the institutions' own protocols. Collaborator samples were shipped for TCRbeta analysis as frozen whole blood, isolated PBMCs, or DNA extracted from either sample type. This sample stems from a study of blood T cell repertoires in COVID-19 (dated by TCRdb to 2020 to 2021). With respect to the entire study: The collaborator samples originated in the United States, Italy and Spain and spanned the acute and convalescent phases of COVID-19. The repertoires were released in a freely available public database intended as a resource for research on the immune response to SARS-CoV-2. Subjects who had been exposed to COVID-19, were actively infected with it, or had recovered from it provided the deeply sampled blood TCRbeta repertoires that made up the dataset. Sample metadata almost always included a de-identified subject ID, COVID-19 status, age in years and sex. The samples were drawn from the first 160 participants of the ongoing ImmuneRACE study and from under 1,500 subjects provided by 6 global collaborators. The material from the prospective study consisted of cDNA or gDNA derived from T cells, B-cell-depleted T cells, or PBMCs. HLA class I and class II types, where available, came from metadata supplied by the sample provider rather than from assay-based typing. Broader findings and caveats from the paper: The quantity of clinical and demographic metadata differed by source and by participant and was supplied without curation.

Per the germline V gene, SGHAT is the CDR1 and FQNNGV is the CDR2. From cysteine to phenylalanine, the CDR3 is 17 amino acids long. Only the CDR3 DNA is retained, 51 bases long and in frame from the first base. Unmatched junction bases come to 7, with V trimmed by 3 bases and J by 1 base. Sample: peripheral blood. This receptor was identified in a man at least 80 years old with acute or convalescent COVID-19. The chain is made from TRBV11-2 and TRBJ2-3; 10 junctional bases match TRBD2. Here is the DNA: TGTGCCAGCAGCTTGTCTAGCGGGGGAGCGGGCACAGATACGCAGTATTTT. Its protein reads: CASSLSSGGAGTDTQYF.